The 6 T cell receptor beta chains below were found in one sample sequenced in a study of blood T cell repertoires in COVID-19. Libraries were prepared by immunoSEQ multiplex PCR; TCRdb keeps only in-frame clonotypes and omits some of them. The sample consists of 150,000 or so clones, 75% to 80% of them appearing once. The sequenced material came from PBMCs or T cells enriched from blood (not recorded which). The receptors were gathered from a woman between 45 and 65 years old who had recovered from COVID-19.

V usage is TRBV11-3 and J usage is TRBJ2-2, with 13 positions matching TRBD2. Germline-derived CDR1 and CDR2 are SGHNT and YENEEA. The length of the CDR3 is 16 residues. J gave up 6 bases and V 5 bases, and 6 bases lay outside the gene matches. The CDR3 here is CASSAVGLAGAGELFF. The DNA of the CDR3 is TGTGCCAGCAGCGCAGTCGGACTAGCGGGGGCCGGGGAGCTGTTTTTT.

V gene TRBV11-2 combines with J gene TRBJ2-1, with 7 bases that match TRBD2. Germline CDR1 SGHAT, CDR2 FQNNGV. The CDR3 covers 15 residues. V was pared by 4 bases and J by 9 bases, with 12 bases of the junction left unmatched. CDR3 loop: CASSSLRREGFEQFF. The CDR3 DNA reads as TGTGCCAGCAGCTCCCTTCGAAGGGAGGGCTTTGAGCAGTTCTTC.

The chain employs TRBV2 and TRBJ1-6; D may be TRBD1 (5 bases). V was shortened by 11 bases and J by 7 bases, with 15 bases between the two germline ends. Germline CDR1 is SNHLY and CDR2 is FYNNEI. The CDR3 extends over 13 amino acids. In DNA form, the CDR3 reads TGTGCCCGGGGGGGGGATCAGAATTCACCCCTCCACTTT. Its protein is CARGGDQNSPLHF.

This clone has at least ten counts. The V call is TRBV27, the J call TRBJ1-5; D is perhaps TRBD1 (6 bases). The length of the CDR3 is 16 residues. V was clipped by 2 bases and J by 0 bases, with 11 bases between them. Germline CDR1 and CDR2: MNHEY and SMNVEV (reference sequence). The CDR3 bases are TGTGCCAGCAGTTTACGCAGGGACAATAGCAATCAGCCCCAGCATTTT. It is translated as CASSLRRDNSNQPQHF.

The chain links TRBV10-3 to TRBJ2-1; weak D call: TRBD1 (6 bases). Germline V gene sequence: CDR1 ENHRY, CDR2 SYGVKD. CDR3 length: 18 residues. The V gene lost 6 bases and the J gene lost 0 bases, with 21 bases spanning the gap. CDR3 in amino acids: CAIRETESADSSYNEQFF. The CDR3 DNA follows: TGTGCCATCAGAGAAACTGAAAGCGCGGACAGCTCCTACAATGAGCAGTTCTTC.

In its sample, this clone was seen once. V is TRBV29-1 and J is TRBJ2-5; weak D call: TRBD1 (6 bases). The V end was cut by 5 bases, the J end by 3 bases, with 13 bases between. The CDR3 runs 13 residues. Germline V gene sequence: CDR1 SQVTM, CDR2 ANQGSEA. CDR3 coding DNA: TGCAGCGTTAGTCAGGGGCAGAAAGAGACCCAGTACTTC. This codes for CSVSQGQKETQYF.